The 17 T cell receptor beta chains below come from one sample, sequenced in a study of shared clonotypes between healthy human individuals. Clones were sequenced by immunoSEQ multiplex PCR, and TCRdb holds only the in-frame ones, with some missing. In the table there are around 990,000 clones, around three quarters of which are singletons. Material for sequencing was memory CD4+ T cells from PBMCs. Subset in this sample: CD45RA-negative fraction. All receptors derive from a man between 18 and 35 years old in good health. Some clones in this sample may be carry-over from other donors' samples.

V usage is TRBV21-1 and J usage is TRBJ2-7; the table names TRBD2, a call not compared with the DNA. TRBV21-1 is a recognized pseudogene. The CDR3 spans 15 residues. The CDR3 sequence: CASTKAGVSVHEQYF. CDR3 coding DNA: TGTGCCAGCACCAAAGCGGGAGTGAGCGTACACGAGCAGTACTTC.

A few counts support this clone. The V call is TRBV11-2, the J call TRBJ2-7; 8 bases align to TRBD2. The trim removed 5 bases at V and 3 bases at J, leaving 6 bases unmatched. Germline lookup yields CDR1 SGHAT and CDR2 FQNNGV. The CDR3 has 14 amino acids. The CDR3 sequence: CASSVERGYYEQYF. DNA for the CDR3: TGTGCCAGCAGCGTCGAGCGGGGGTACTACGAGCAGTACTTC. Using reference TRBV11-2 and TRBJ2-7 for the parts outside the CDR3, the full variable domain is EAGVAQSPRYKIIEKRQSVAFWCNPISGHATLYWYQQILGQGPKLLIQFQNNGVVDDSQLPKDRFSAERLKGVDSTLKIQPAKLEDSAVYLCASSVERGYYEQYFGPGTRLTVT.

In its sample, this clone was seen a few times. J is TRBJ2-7 and V is TRBV6-1; D unresolved. From germline, CDR1 is MNHNS and CDR2 SASEGT. The V end was cut by 7 bases, the J end by 4 bases, with 11 bases between. CDR3 length: 12 residues. The CDR3 bases are TGTGCCAGCACTACTCAGTTTTACGAGCAGTACTTC. This gives the protein CASTTQFYEQYF.

The CDR3 loop is CATGGISGEQYF. The DNA for the CDR3 is TGTGCCACCGGGGGGATATCGGGCGAGCAGTACTTC. The chain couples TRBV11-2 to TRBJ2-7, with 7 nucleotides matching TRBD2. CDR1 SGHAT and CDR2 FQNNGV come from the germline V gene. The CDR3 is 12 amino acids. J was trimmed by 6 bases and V by 10 bases; bases with no gene match: 9.

The chain combines TRBV18 with TRBJ2-2; 8 bases are a match to TRBD1. This CDR3 region has 15 residues. The germline V gene has CDR1 KGHSH and CDR2 LQKENI. Trimming cost V 6 bases and J 2 bases; bases outside gene matches: 5. This CDR3 is CASSLGTGNTGELFF. The CDR3 DNA is TGTGCCAGCTCGCTGGGGACAGGAAACACCGGGGAGCTGTTTTTT.

This clone has only a few counts. Other DNA variants within this sample encode the same CDR3. V usage is TRBV28 and J usage is TRBJ1-3; no clear D. Germline V gives CDR1 MDHEN, CDR2 SYDVKM. Trimming took off 2 bases at V and 0 bases at J, with 8 bases between the two ends. This CDR3 has 15 residues. The CDR3, as DNA: TGTGCCAGCAGTTTAGTACAGAGCTCTGGAAACACCATATATTTT. The encoded protein is CASSLVQSSGNTIYF.

The genes are TRBV27 and TRBJ1-2; no reliable D call. V was cut by 3 bases and J by 4 bases, with 12 bases left in between. This CDR3 comprises 14 residues. Germline V gene sequence: CDR1 MNHEY, CDR2 SMNVEV (reference sequence). CDR3 sequence: CASSLSAQPYGYTF. Written as DNA, the CDR3 is TGTGCCAGCAGTTTGTCAGCTCAACCCTATGGCTACACCTTC.

J is TRBJ2-1 and V is TRBV5-1; possible D gene TRBD1, 5 bases. V was trimmed by 4 bases and J by 5 bases, leaving 10 bases between them. From germline, CDR1 is SGHRS and CDR2 YFSETQ. CDR3 size: 13 residues. The CDR3 loop is CASSLTENNEQFF. In nucleotides, the CDR3 is TGCGCCAGCAGCCTGACAGAAAACAATGAGCAGTTCTTC.

Comment on this clone: Other DNA sequences in this sample translate to the same CDR3. The chain employs TRBV9 and TRBJ2-1; possible D gene TRBD2, 5 bases. V shed 4 bases and J shed 0 bases, with 11 bases lying between them. This CDR3 is 15 amino acids long. Germline V gene data show CDR1 as SGDLS and CDR2 as YYNGEE. CDR3 loop: CASSQSGSSYNEQFF. The CDR3, as DNA: TGTGCCAGCAGCCAAAGCGGAAGCTCCTACAATGAGCAGTTCTTC.

This chain links TRBV10-3 with TRBJ1-2; D not resolved. V lost 0 bases and J 8 bases, leaving 13 bases between the germline ends. From germline, CDR1 is ENHRY and CDR2 SYGVKD. CDR3 length equals 14 residues. Written as DNA, the CDR3 is TGTGCCATCAGTGAGTCTCGGGGATTTAGAGGCTACACCTTC. As protein: CAISESRGFRGYTF.

The chain uses TRBV30 and TRBJ2-7; possible D gene TRBD1, 5 bases. CDR3 length equals 17 residues. CDR1 GTSNPN and CDR2 SVGIG come from the germline V gene (reference sequence). V shed 0 bases and J shed 2 bases, with 20 bases lying between them. CDR3 residues: CAWSVRAPKGAPYEQYF. CDR3 sequence (DNA): TGTGCCTGGAGTGTACGGGCACCCAAAGGGGCCCCCTACGAGCAGTACTTC.

This chain links TRBV5-4 with TRBJ1-2; possible D gene TRBD1, 5 bases. CDR3 size: 15 residues. The germline CDR1 and CDR2 sequences are SGHNT and YYREEE (reference sequence). Trimming shortened V by 2 bases and J by 5 bases, and 16 bases separated the two germline ends. CDR3 nucleotide sequence: TGTGCCAGCAGCTTTAATACCGGGACTCATTATGGCTACACCTTC. It specifies CASSFNTGTHYGYTF.

This clone was seen more than once but under ten times. The chain's CDR3 is CASSHLGRGYTF. CDR3 bases: TGCGCCAGCAGCCATCTGGGACGGGGCTACACCTTC. This rearrangement joins TRBV4-3 to TRBJ1-2; D might be TRBD1 (5 bases). CDR1 is LGHNA, CDR2 YSLEER, per germline. This CDR3 has 12 residues. V lost 3 bases, J lost 8 bases, and 10 bases lay in between.

The rearrangement uses TRBV11-3 and TRBJ2-1, with D tentatively TRBD2 (5 bases). The germline gives CDR1 SGHNT, CDR2 YENEEA. The germline V and J ends were trimmed by 5 bases and 8 bases, with 13 bases remaining between them. The CDR3 loop spans 13 amino acids. CDR3 region: CASSERVSDEQFF. CDR3 in DNA: TGTGCCAGCAGCGAAAGGGTTAGCGATGAGCAGTTCTTC.

V is TRBV6-1 and J is TRBJ1-1, with TRBD1 matching 7 bases. The V gene end was trimmed by 7 bases and the J gene end by 0 bases; junction bases not matched to a gene: 8. Germline V gene sequence: CDR1 MNHNS, CDR2 SASEGT. The CDR3 runs 15 residues. The CDR3 protein is CASKSDGTVNTEAFF. The CDR3 nucleotides read TGTGCCAGCAAGTCGGACGGGACAGTGAACACTGAAGCTTTCTTT.

The table lists this clone with a few counts. The V and J genes are TRBV30 and TRBJ2-7, with 7 bases aligning to TRBD1. V lost 2 bases, J lost 6 bases, and 7 bases stayed unmatched. The CDR3 consists of 13 residues. Germline lookup yields CDR1 GTSNPN and CDR2 SVGIG (reference sequence). For the CDR3, the DNA is TGTGCCTGGAGTAAGTTACAGGGGTTCGAGCAGTACTTC. This gives the protein CAWSKLQGFEQYF.

The CDR3 coding sequence is TGTGCCAGCAGCGGGAGGTCAGGTAGCGGGATGCAAGAGACCCAGTACTTC. It translates to CASSGRSGSGMQETQYF. The chain links TRBV11-3 to TRBJ2-5; 8 bases align to TRBD2. V was pared by 5 bases and J by 2 bases, with 13 bases of the junction left unmatched. CDR3 length equals 17 residues. Looked up from germline, CDR1 is SGHNT and CDR2 is YENEEA.